A single sample is the source of the 2 T cell receptor beta chains below, sequenced in a study of T-cell memory formation after mild COVID-19. TCRdb re-analysed the 5' RACE reads in MiXCR, keeping a single row per CDR3 protein. The sample records almost 250,000 distinct CDR3 sequences, approximately 15% being singletons. The source material was PBMCs or a T cell subset sorted from them (not recorded which). These receptors originate from an adult woman who had mild COVID-19 (a few samples of this study predate the infection). Cell type and time point are not known.

This clonotype was recorded a few times. V and J are TRBV9 and TRBJ1-2, with 7 positions matching TRBD1. The length of the CDR3 is 15 residues. V was clipped by 3 bases and J by 4 bases; unmatched bases: 9. Per the germline V gene, CDR1 is SGDLS and CDR2 is YYNGEE. The CDR3 spells CASSARTGAFYGYTF. The DNA for the CDR3 is TGTGCCAGCAGCGCCCGTACAGGGGCGTTCTATGGCTACACCTTC.

The table lists this clonotype with many counts. This chain uses TRBV2 with TRBJ2-3; D gene ambiguous. Germline V gene data show CDR1 as SNHLY and CDR2 as FYNNEI. V was trimmed by 8 bases and J by 0 bases, leaving 6 bases between them. The CDR3 is 12 residues long. The CDR3 coding sequence is TGTGCCAGCGGATTGAGCACAGATACGCAGTATTTT. This translates into CASGLSTDTQYF. Combining the CDR3 with reference TRBV2 and TRBJ2-3 gives the whole variable domain EPEVTQTPSHQVTQMGQEVILRCVPISNHLYFYWYRQILGQKVEFLVSFYNNEISEKSEIFDDQFSVERPDGSNFTLKIRSTKLEDSAMYFCASGLSTDTQYFGPGTRLTVL.